Presented here are 31 T cell receptor beta chains from one specimen sequenced in a study of PD-1 blockade in mismatch repair-deficient tumors. This table comes from immunoSEQ multiplex PCR, and its TCRdb copy is limited to in-frame clones, with some not included. The data show 75,000 to 80,000 clones, approximately 80% seen once. The specimen was peripheral blood, collected 44 weeks after starting pembrolizumab. All receptors derive from an adult with mismatch repair-deficient cancer.

The rearrangement joins TRBV5-1 to TRBJ2-1; 10 bases fit TRBD2. This CDR3 contains 16 residues. Germline V gene sequence: CDR1 SGHRS, CDR2 YFSETQ. Trimming removed 1 base from V and 0 bases from J; junction bases left unmatched: 1. The chain's CDR3 is CASSLTSGVSYNEQFF. The CDR3 DNA reads TGCGCCAGCAGCTTGACTAGCGGGGTCTCCTACAATGAGCAGTTCTTC.

The chain carries TRBV14 and TRBJ1-2; 10 bases align to TRBD1. This CDR3 comprises 13 residues. J lost 7 bases, V lost 6 bases, and 5 bases had no gene match. Germline CDR1 SGHDN, CDR2 FVKESK. For the CDR3, the DNA is TGTGCCAGCAGTCCGACAGGGGGCCTTGGCTACACCTTC. This codes for CASSPTGGLGYTF.

The CDR3 DNA sequence: TGTGCCAGTTCAGACATTCCCCCCTACGAGCAGTACTTC. Translating gives CASSDIPPYEQYF. V gene TRBV19 combines with J gene TRBJ2-5; D not certain. The DNA end favors TRBJ2-7, so the J call may be wrong. CDR3 length: 13 residues. Germline V gene data show CDR1 as LNHDA and CDR2 as SQIVND (reference sequence).

This clone was seen only a few times. The chain employs TRBV2 and TRBJ2-7, with D perhaps matching TRBD1 (6 bases). CDR1 and CDR2 from the germline V gene are SNHLY and FYNNEI. This CDR3 contains 10 residues. V was clipped by 10 bases and J by 7 bases, with 11 bases between them. CDR3 protein: CATRGGEQYF. The CDR3 DNA follows: TGTGCCACCAGGGGTGGGGAGCAGTACTTC.

The chain joins TRBV7-8 to TRBJ1-2; D is ambiguous. Trimming pared 3 bases from V and 2 bases from J, leaving 13 bases between. The CDR3 is 15 amino acids. Germline V gene lookup returns CDR1 SGHVS and CDR2 FQNEAQ. CDR3 residues: CASSFVPGTNYGYTF. In DNA form, the CDR3 reads TGTGCCAGCAGCTTTGTCCCGGGAACAAACTATGGCTACACCTTC. The variable domain in full, with the rest retrieved from reference TRBV7-8 and TRBJ1-2, is GAGVSQSPRYKVAKRGQDVALRCDPISGHVSLFWYQQALGQGPEFLTYFQNEAQLDKSGLPSDRFFAERPEGSVSTLKIQRTQQEDSAVYLCASSFVPGTNYGYTFGSGTRLTVV.

The chain couples TRBV5-1 to TRBJ2-1, with 15 bases fitting TRBD2. Germline-derived CDR1 and CDR2 are SGHRS and YFSETQ. The CDR3 covers 14 residues. The ends lost 7 bases at V and 7 bases at J; junction bases unmatched: 3. As DNA, the CDR3 is TGCGCCAGCTACGGGACTAGCGGGAGGAATGAGCAGTTCTTC. Its translation: CASYGTSGRNEQFF.

The genes are TRBV19 and TRBJ2-7; 10 bases agree with TRBD1. Germline CDR1 LNHDA, CDR2 SQIVND (reference sequence). The CDR3 has 13 residues. V lost 8 bases to trimming and J lost 4 bases; unmatched junction nucleotides: 5. The chain's CDR3 is CASRDRGRYEQYF. The CDR3 nucleotides read TGTGCCAGTCGTGACAGGGGGCGTTACGAGCAGTACTTC. The whole variable domain, filled in from reference TRBV19 and TRBJ2-7, reads DGGITQSPKYLFRKEGQNVTLSCEQNLNHDAMYWYRQDPGQGLRLIYYSQIVNDFQKGDIAEGYSVSREKKESFPLTVTSAQKNPTAFYLCASRDRGRYEQYFGPGTRLTVT.

V usage is TRBV9 and J usage is TRBJ2-3; 13 bases map to TRBD2. J lost 4 bases, V lost 7 bases, and 3 bases had no gene match. The CDR3 covers 14 residues. Per germline, CDR1 SGDLS and CDR2 YYNGEE. This CDR3 is CASGGLAGPDTQYF. As DNA, the CDR3 is TGTGCCAGCGGGGGACTAGCGGGACCAGATACGCAGTATTTT.

The CDR3 region is CASSPLLGARTEAFF. CDR3 DNA sequence: TGTGCCAGCAGTCCCCTTTTGGGGGCACGCACTGAAGCTTTCTTT. This sequence joins TRBV27 and TRBJ1-1, with a tentative D call TRBD1 (6 bases). The germline V gene has CDR1 MNHEY and CDR2 SMNVEV (reference sequence). The CDR3 contains 15 residues. The V end was cut by 5 bases, the J end by 4 bases, with 17 bases between.

V and J are TRBV7-6 and TRBJ2-5; a weak D match, TRBD2 (6 bases). Trimming left V 1 base short and J 4 bases short, with 16 bases between. Looked up from germline, CDR1 is SGHVS and CDR2 is FNYEAQ. The CDR3 contains 16 residues. CDR3 nucleotide sequence: TGTGCCAGCAGCTTAGTTTTCGGGACTGGGGTAGAGACCCAGTACTTC. Residues: CASSLVFGTGVETQYF.

The rearrangement links TRBV19 to TRBJ2-7; D is perhaps TRBD2 (5 bases). The CDR3 is 13 residues long. Trimming pared 5 bases from V and 4 bases from J, leaving 12 bases between. CDR1 is LNHDA, CDR2 SQIVND, per germline (reference sequence). CDR3 DNA: TGTGCCAGTAGTTTCGGGAAAACTTACGAGCAGTACTTC. This gives the protein CASSFGKTYEQYF.

This clone was detected only a few times. The chain links TRBV7-6 to TRBJ2-6; 7 bases match TRBD2. Germline CDR1 SGHVS, CDR2 FNYEAQ. Trimming removed 10 bases from V and 0 bases from J; junction bases left unmatched: 15. CDR3 length: 18 amino acids. The DNA for the CDR3 is TGTGCCACCGACCTTGGCGCGGGGGACCACTCTGGGGCCAACGTCCTGACTTTC. Its translation is CATDLGAGDHSGANVLTF. Full variable domain (outside the CDR3, taken from reference TRBV7-6 and TRBJ2-6): GAGVSQSPRYKVTKRGQDVALRCDPISGHVSLYWYRQALGQGPEFLTYFNYEAQQDKSGLPNDRFSAERPEGSISTLTIQRTEQRDSAMYRCATDLGAGDHSGANVLTFGAGSRLTVL.

The V gene is TRBV5-5, the J gene TRBJ1-2; D perhaps matches TRBD1 (5 bases). Trimming pared 4 bases from V and 3 bases from J, leaving 13 bases between. The CDR3 covers 14 residues. Looked up from germline, CDR1 is SGHKS and CDR2 is YYEKEE (reference sequence). CDR3 sequence reads: CASSRDFGDYGYTF. CDR3 DNA sequence: TGTGCCAGCAGCAGGGACTTCGGAGACTATGGCTACACCTTC.

The V and J genes are TRBV18 and TRBJ1-5, with D possibly being TRBD1 (5 bases). V lost 3 bases and J 1 base, leaving 10 bases between the germline ends. The CDR3 has 15 residues. CDR1 is KGHSH, CDR2 LQKENI, per germline. CDR3 nucleotides: TGTGCCAGCTCACCGGACACAGGAAGCAATCAGCCCCAGCATTTT. Translating it yields CASSPDTGSNQPQHF.

The chain has TRBV2 and TRBJ2-5; D gene uncertain. Germline loops: CDR1 SNHLY, CDR2 FYNNEI. Trimming left V 7 bases short and J 8 bases short, with 11 bases between. This CDR3 is 11 amino acids long. This chain's CDR3 is CASKGYGTQYF. The CDR3 bases are TGTGCCAGCAAAGGCTATGGAACCCAGTACTTC. The whole variable domain, filled in from reference TRBV2 and TRBJ2-5, reads EPEVTQTPSHQVTQMGQEVILRCVPISNHLYFYWYRQILGQKVEFLVSFYNNEISEKSEIFDDQFSVERPDGSNFTLKIRSTKLEDSAMYFCASKGYGTQYFGPGTRLLVL.

The J gene is TRBJ1-1, the V gene TRBV14; maybe TRBD1 (5 bases). The CDR3 loop spans 13 amino acids. Trimming cost V 0 bases and J 11 bases, with 13 bases left between them. Germline CDR1 is SGHDN and CDR2 is FVKESK. CDR3 nucleotide sequence: TGTGCCAGCAGCCAAGATTTAGGGGCGGAGGCTTTCTTT. The encoded protein is CASSQDLGAEAFF.

This clone was seen a few times. The genes are TRBV5-1 and TRBJ2-1; D call uncertain. Germline-derived CDR1 and CDR2 are SGHRS and YFSETQ. The V and J ends lost 0 bases and 7 bases respectively, with 8 bases between them. This CDR3 comprises 13 residues. CDR3 nucleotides: TGCGCCAGCAGCTTGGCGGCGGCGAATGAGCAGTTCTTC. Translation gives CASSLAAANEQFF.

The V gene is TRBV7-2, the J gene TRBJ2-7; 7 bases are shared with TRBD2. This CDR3 has 13 residues. V lost 6 bases to trimming and J lost 2 bases; unmatched junction nucleotides: 4. CDR1 is SGHTA and CDR2 is FQGNSA in the germline V gene. The CDR3 DNA is TGTGCCAGCAGTCCCAGCGGGACCTACGAGCAGTACTTC. It translates to CASSPSGTYEQYF.

The chain is built from TRBV5-1 and TRBJ2-7, with a possible D match to TRBD1 (5 bases). V lost 4 bases to trimming and J lost 6 bases, with 17 bases between them. This CDR3 region has 14 residues. Looked up from germline, CDR1 is SGHRS and CDR2 is YFSETQ. CDR3 nucleotides: TGCGCCAGCAGCGTAGACAGTGGGTCGATCGAGCAGTACTTC. Its translation is CASSVDSGSIEQYF.

The gene calls are TRBV18 and TRBJ1-4, with 7 bases matching TRBD1. The V segment lost 3 bases and the J segment 6 bases; nucleotides outside the gene matches: 7. Germline assignment: CDR1 KGHSH and CDR2 LQKENI. The CDR3 is made up of 15 amino acids. This CDR3 is CASSPRQGEHEKLFF. The CDR3, as DNA: TGTGCCAGCTCACCCCGACAGGGCGAGCATGAAAAACTGTTTTTT.

This chain connects TRBV12-5 to TRBJ2-1; TRBD2 matches at 7 bases. CDR3 size: 15 residues. After removal of 3 bases from V and 6 bases from J, the junction contained 8 bases not matched to a gene. Germline loops: CDR1 LGHNT, CDR2 FRNRAP. CDR3 sequence: CASGFGGSTANEQFF. The CDR3 region has the DNA TGTGCTAGTGGTTTTGGCGGGAGCACGGCCAATGAGCAGTTCTTC.

The gene calls are TRBV19 and TRBJ2-2; 14 positions match TRBD2. The CDR3 length is 19 residues. Unmatched junction bases numbered 14, after V lost 4 bases and J lost 7 bases. CDR1 is LNHDA and CDR2 is SQIVND in the germline V gene (reference sequence). The CDR3 region has the DNA TGTGCCAGTAGTAGAATGCGACTAGCGGGAGGGCCGTATGGCGGGGAGCTGTTTTTT. Encoded protein: CASSRMRLAGGPYGGELFF.

This clone was seen just once. The chain combines TRBV2 with TRBJ2-1, with 9 bases identical to TRBD2. V gave up 3 bases and J gave up 4 bases; unmatched junction bases: 4. This CDR3 comprises 15 residues. Germline values: CDR1 SNHLY, CDR2 FYNNEI. The CDR3 sequence: CASSENSGSYNEQFF. CDR3 DNA: TGTGCCAGCAGTGAGAATAGCGGGAGTTACAATGAGCAGTTCTTC.

The chain links TRBV9 to TRBJ2-5; 8 bases match TRBD1. Trimming at V came to 4 bases and at J to 3 bases, leaving 8 bases not matched to a gene. This CDR3 contains 15 residues. Per germline, CDR1 SGDLS and CDR2 YYNGEE. The CDR3 nucleotides read TGTGCCAGCAGCTATCAAGGACAGGGCGAAGAGACCCAGTACTTC. Amino acid sequence: CASSYQGQGEETQYF.

This chain connects TRBV2 to TRBJ2-1; D unclear. In germline, CDR1 is SNHLY, CDR2 FYNNEI. V was trimmed by 9 bases and J by 6 bases, leaving 15 bases between them. CDR3 length: 13 amino acids. CDR3 amino acids: CASKVGQANEQFF. The CDR3 bases are TGTGCCAGTAAAGTGGGCCAGGCCAATGAGCAGTTCTTC.

The chain joins TRBV7-3 to TRBJ2-2, with 13 nucleotides matching TRBD2. This CDR3 contains 18 residues. Germline values: CDR1 SGHTA, CDR2 FQGTGA. Trimming took 5 bases from V and 5 from J; bases not matched to a gene: 11. The CDR3 DNA reads as TGTGCCAGCAGCCAAGGGACTAGCGGGACTCGTCGGACCGGGGAGCTGTTTTTT. Translating gives CASSQGTSGTRRTGELFF. Combining the CDR3 with reference TRBV7-3 and TRBJ2-2 gives the whole variable domain GAGVSQTPSNKVTEKGKYVELRCDPISGHTALYWYRQSLGQGPEFLIYFQGTGAADDSGLPNDRFFAVRPEGSVSTLKIQRTERGDSAVYLCASSQGTSGTRRTGELFFGEGSRLTVL.

The V gene is TRBV19, the J gene TRBJ2-6; 10 positions match TRBD2. This CDR3 is built from 20 residues. The V gene's germline CDR1 is LNHDA and CDR2 SQIVND (reference sequence). Losses at the gene ends were 5 bases for V and 1 base for J; bases not matched to a gene: 14. The CDR3 loop reads CASSPRGKAGGFSGANVLTF. The CDR3 DNA reads TGTGCCAGTAGTCCCCGCGGAAAAGCGGGAGGGTTTTCTGGGGCCAACGTCCTGACTTTC.

This chain connects TRBV6-1 to TRBJ1-2, with 7 nucleotides matching TRBD1. This CDR3 is 15 amino acids long. Looked up from germline, CDR1 is MNHNS and CDR2 is SASEGT. Trimming removed 8 bases from V and 4 bases from J; junction bases left unmatched: 13. The CDR3 here is CASAGQKFGPYGYTF. CDR3 DNA sequence: TGTGCCAGCGCGGGACAGAAATTCGGACCCTATGGCTACACCTTC.

The rearrangement joins TRBV9 to TRBJ2-1; the D gene is possibly TRBD1 (7 bases). The germline V gene encodes CDR1 SGDLS and CDR2 YYNGEE. V lost 2 bases to trimming and J lost 8 bases, with 20 bases between them. The CDR3 length is 16 residues. CDR3 coding DNA: TGTGCCAGCAGCGTCCCTGACAGGGACGGGAGTGATGAGCAGTTCTTC. Translation: CASSVPDRDGSDEQFF.

This chain joins TRBV9 and TRBJ2-7; 9 bases match TRBD1. V lost 0 bases and J lost 6; bases outside the gene matches: 4. The CDR3 runs 14 residues. Germline V gene sequence: CDR1 SGDLS, CDR2 YYNGEE. CDR3 sequence: CASSVGDRAFEQYF. DNA for the CDR3: TGTGCCAGCAGCGTAGGGGACAGGGCTTTCGAGCAGTACTTC.

This rearrangement joins TRBV7-3 to TRBJ2-3; TRBD1 agrees at 8 bases. V shed 3 bases, J shed 4 bases, and the junction held 0 bases outside the gene matches. The CDR3 is made up of 13 amino acids. CDR1 SGHTA and CDR2 FQGTGA come from the germline V gene. This CDR3 is CASSLDRADTQYF. The DNA of the CDR3 is TGTGCCAGCAGCTTGGACAGGGCAGATACGCAGTATTTT.